Below, 22 T cell receptor beta chains from the same sample are listed, as sequenced in a study of vaccination and CD4 T cells after COVID-19. From the PCR reads, TCRdb called clonotypes with MiXCR, one entry per CDR3 protein. The sample includes approximately 20,000 distinct CDR3 sequences, 60% of them seen just once. The sequencing used CD4+ T cells from blood, collected after SARS-CoV-2 vaccination. The receptor set was obtained from a human donor who had recovered from COVID-19.

V and J are TRBV7-2 and TRBJ1-5; the D is unclear. CDR3 length equals 14 residues. Trimming removed 5 bases from V and 3 bases from J, with 11 bases in between. Germline CDR1 and CDR2: SGHTA and FQGNSA. The CDR3 DNA is TGTGCCAGCAGCCCTCCCGGGAACAATCAGCCCCAGCATTTT. Translated: CASSPPGNNQPQHF. The full variable domain, rest sourced from reference TRBV7-2 and TRBJ1-5, is GAGVSQSPSNKVTEKGKDVELRCDPISGHTALYWYRQSLGQGLEFLIYFQGNSAPDKSGLPSDRFSAERTGGSVSTLTIQRTQQEDSAVYLCASSPPGNNQPQHFGDGTRLSIL.

The J gene is TRBJ1-5, the V gene TRBV19; TRBD1 is a possible D gene (6 bases). The germline V gene has CDR1 LNHDA and CDR2 SQIVND (reference sequence). This CDR3 region has 13 residues. The V and J ends lost 8 bases and 4 bases respectively, with 12 bases between them. CDR3 DNA sequence: TGTGCCAGTCGGACAGTAGAGAATCAGCCCCAGCATTTT. The encoded protein is CASRTVENQPQHF.

This clonotype was observed once. The rearrangement links TRBV29-1 to TRBJ2-3; 7 bases align to TRBD2. With V trimmed by 5 bases and J by 8 bases, 19 bases remained unmatched. CDR3 length equals 16 residues. In germline, CDR1 is SQVTM, CDR2 ANQGSEA. CDR3 sequence reads: CSVSSGGEDGGVTQYF. Written as DNA, the CDR3 is TGCAGCGTTTCTAGCGGAGGAGAGGATGGAGGAGTTACGCAGTATTTT.

This clonotype was seen more than once but under ten times. The genes are TRBV6-2 or TRBV6-3 and TRBJ2-2; a possible D gene is TRBD1 (5 bases). There are 16 residues in the CDR3. CDR1 and CDR2 from the germline V gene are MNHEY and SVGEGT. Trimming removed 7 bases at V and 6 bases at J, with 21 bases between. CDR3 amino acids: CASTFTGADHSGELFF. In DNA form, the CDR3 reads TGTGCCAGCACGTTTACTGGGGCAGATCACTCCGGGGAGCTGTTTTTT.

CDR3 loop: CSARGQEETGYTF. The CDR3, as DNA: TGCAGTGCTAGAGGCCAGGAGGAGACTGGCTACACCTTC. The chain combines TRBV20-1 with TRBJ1-2; D unresolved. V was pared by 1 base and J by 7 bases, with 13 bases between. Germline-derived CDR1 and CDR2 are DFQATT and SNEGSKA (reference sequence). The CDR3 has 13 amino acids.

This chain links TRBV23-1 with TRBJ2-7; TRBD1 might be the D (6 bases). TRBV23-1 is an open reading frame whose function is uncertain. This CDR3 has 16 residues. V was trimmed by 8 bases and J by 4 bases, leaving 24 bases between them. Here the CDR3 DNA reads TGCGCCAGCCCCCCCCCGACAGGCCCTAAATTATACGAGCAGTACTTC. Protein sequence: CASPPPTGPKLYEQYF.

The chain uses TRBV5-4 and TRBJ2-7, with D possibly TRBD2 on 6 matching bases. The CDR3 extends over 15 amino acids. Germline V gene sequence: CDR1 SGHNT, CDR2 YYREEE (reference sequence). V was trimmed by 4 bases and J by 3 bases, leaving 17 bases between them. CDR3 protein: CASSGELAERYEQYF. The CDR3, as DNA: TGTGCCAGCAGCGGGGAGTTAGCGGAGCGCTACGAGCAGTACTTC.

This clonotype was detected only a few times. V usage is TRBV19 and J usage is TRBJ1-2; 10 bases are shared with TRBD1. The junction had 8 bases not matched to a gene; V was cut back by 6 bases and J by 7 bases. This CDR3 contains 14 residues. Germline values: CDR1 LNHDA, CDR2 SQIVND (reference sequence). The CDR3 DNA reads as TGTGCCAGTAGGACTGGACAGGGGGGTAGTGGCTACACCTTC. Translating it yields CASRTGQGGSGYTF.

This clonotype appeared once. The chain has TRBV6-5 and TRBJ2-1; TRBD2 agrees at 8 bases. This CDR3 spans 15 amino acids. V shed 0 bases and J 14 bases; nucleotides not matched to a gene: 12. Germline CDR1 and CDR2: MNHEY and SVGAGI. The CDR3 DNA is TGTGCCAGCAGTTACTCTCCTGCGTCCGGGACTAGTAAGTTCTTC. Protein sequence: CASSYSPASGTSKFF.

In this sample, this clonotype turned up a few times. The V gene is TRBV7-2, the J gene TRBJ2-1, with a weak D call TRBD1 (6 bases). The V gene lost 5 bases and the J gene lost 9 bases, with 8 bases spanning the gap. This CDR3 comprises 11 residues. CDR1 is SGHTA and CDR2 is FQGNSA in the germline V gene. CDR3 sequence reads: CASSPQGEQFF. The CDR3, as DNA: TGTGCCAGCAGCCCACAGGGTGAGCAGTTCTTC.

The chain links TRBV12-3 or TRBV12-4 to TRBJ1-6; D gene ambiguous. V lost 6 bases to trimming and J lost 6 bases, with 6 bases between them. The CDR3 runs to 12 residues. CDR3 sequence reads: CASSSSNSPLHF. Here the CDR3 DNA reads TGTGCCAGCAGCTCATCTAATTCACCCCTCCACTTT.

A few counts support this clonotype. The chain combines TRBV30 with TRBJ1-1; TRBD1 agrees at 9 bases. The V and J ends lost 4 bases and 4 bases, in that order; junction bases with no gene match: 4. This CDR3 region has 13 residues. CDR1 is GTSNPN, CDR2 SVGIG, per germline (reference sequence). This CDR3 reads CAWTKDRGTEAFF. The DNA of the CDR3 is TGTGCCTGGACTAAGGACAGGGGCACTGAAGCTTTCTTT.

This clonotype has just a few counts. This chain joins TRBV20-1 and TRBJ1-2, with 7 bases fitting TRBD1. The CDR3 is made up of 11 amino acids. Looked up from germline, CDR1 is DFQATT and CDR2 is SNEGSKA (reference sequence). After removal of 3 bases from V and 8 bases from J, the junction contained 3 bases not matched to a gene. CDR3 protein: CSASSTGGYTF. The CDR3 DNA is TGCAGTGCTAGTTCGACAGGGGGCTACACCTTC.

This clonotype has only a few counts. The gene calls are TRBV7-2 and TRBJ2-4; 8 positions match TRBD1. V gave up 5 bases and J gave up 5 bases; unmatched junction bases: 8. Germline CDR1 reads SGHTA; CDR2 reads FQGNSA. The CDR3 contains 15 residues. CDR3 coding DNA: TGTGCCAGCAGCACCAAGACAGGGGCAGAAAACATTCAGTACTTC. Translated, it gives CASSTKTGAENIQYF.

The chain links TRBV19 to TRBJ1-5; TRBD1 might be the D (5 bases). This CDR3 region has 14 residues. Germline CDR1 is LNHDA and CDR2 is SQIVND (reference sequence). V was trimmed by 8 bases and J by 7 bases, leaving 18 bases between them. CDR3 sequence (DNA): TGTGCCAGTTCCCCTCCTGGGGGTCGCCAGCCCCAGCATTTT. This codes for CASSPPGGRQPQHF.

This chain connects TRBV20-1 to TRBJ2-3, with TRBD2 matching 7 bases. V trimming: 2 bases; J trimming: 6 bases; junction bases outside the gene matches: 11. Germline CDR1 reads DFQATT; CDR2 reads SNEGSKA (reference sequence). The CDR3 spans 15 residues. The CDR3 coding sequence is TGCAGTGCTAGACGAGGACTAGGGACCACGGATACGCAGTATTTT. This encodes CSARRGLGTTDTQYF.

The CDR3 DNA reads TGTGCCAGCAGCTTTGGGACAGGGTTCGAGCAGTACTTC. This sequence encodes CASSFGTGFEQYF. The rearrangement uses TRBV7-2 and TRBJ2-7; 9 positions match TRBD1. V was pared by 3 bases and J by 6 bases, with 3 bases of the junction left unmatched. There are 13 residues in the CDR3. Germline V gene lookup returns CDR1 SGHTA and CDR2 FQGNSA.

This sequence joins TRBV20-1 and TRBJ2-5, with 9 bases matching TRBD1. Per the germline V gene, CDR1 is DFQATT and CDR2 is SNEGSKA (reference sequence). CDR3 length equals 15 residues. Unmatched junction bases numbered 7, after V lost 0 bases and J lost 5 bases. DNA of the CDR3: TGCAGTGCTAGAGATCCAACAGGGGGCGGGGAGACCCAGTACTTC. This sequence encodes CSARDPTGGGETQYF.

The CDR3 DNA sequence: TGTGCCAGCACCGGGGTAGGGACAACTAATGAAAAACTGTTTTTT. This codes for CASTGVGTTNEKLFF. This chain uses TRBV6-1 with TRBJ1-4; the D is unclear. Germline CDR1 MNHNS, CDR2 SASEGT. Trimming pared 7 bases from V and 0 bases from J, leaving 12 bases between. This CDR3 is built from 15 residues.

The chain links TRBV10-3 to TRBJ2-3, with a tentative D call TRBD1 (6 bases). The CDR3 extends over 14 amino acids. Germline values: CDR1 ENHRY, CDR2 SYGVKD. Trimming took off 10 bases at V and 0 bases at J, with 14 bases between the two ends. The CDR3: CATLQGTSTDTQYF. Written as DNA, the CDR3 is TGTGCCACTTTACAGGGAACTAGCACAGATACGCAGTATTTT.

The rearrangement uses TRBV11-2 and TRBJ2-2; 8 bases are a match to TRBD2. CDR1 SGHAT and CDR2 FQNNGV come from the germline V gene. V lost 2 bases and J lost 5; bases outside the gene matches: 1. The CDR3 length is 14 residues. The CDR3 DNA follows: TGTGCCAGCAGCTTAACGGGGGGGACCGGGGAGCTGTTTTTT. Translating gives CASSLTGGTGELFF.

This CDR3 is CASSLQGLETQYF. CDR3 nucleotides: TGTGCCAGCAGCTTGCAGGGTTTGGAGACCCAGTACTTC. The rearrangement uses TRBV5-4 and TRBJ2-5, with TRBD1 as a possible D gene (5 bases). Per the germline V gene, CDR1 is SGHNT and CDR2 is YYREEE (reference sequence). This CDR3 region has 13 residues. Trimming stripped 1 base from V and 5 bases from J, with 9 bases between.